This TCR beta chain was recovered during a study of regulatory and conventional T cells in RAG deficiency. The sorted regulatory T cells were CD4+, CD25-high and CD127-low, with genomic DNA sequenced. Libraries were prepared by immunoSEQ multiplex PCR; TCRdb keeps only in-frame clonotypes and omits some of them. This repertoire shows over 7,000 clones, 90% to 95% found once; its top ten account for roughly 1.5%. The same sample was also studied in work on regulatory T cells. Per that study: Amplification used 52 TRBV primers and 13 TRBJ primers.

The sample was CD127- CD25+ CD4+ Tregs sorted from blood. The receptor was derived from a human donor in good health.

CDR3: CASSPELGQFYSYNEQFF. The CDR3 DNA is TGTGCCAGCTCACCAGAATTGGGACAGTTCTACTCCTACAATGAGCAGTTCTTC. This chain links TRBV18 with TRBJ2-1; 7 bases agree with TRBD1. Germline CDR1 KGHSH, CDR2 LQKENI. The CDR3 is 18 residues long. The V segment lost 2 bases and the J segment 0 bases; nucleotides outside the gene matches: 10.